The T cell receptor beta chain described here comes from a study of T cells in Graves' hyperthyroidism and ophthalmopathy. The CDR3 is 14 residues long. Germline lookup yields CDR1 SQVTM and CDR2 ANQGSEA. V dropped 4 bases and J dropped 1 base, with 11 bases sitting between them. TCR beta CDR3 regions were amplified from RNA. First-round RT-PCR with HTBI primers amplified the TCR CDR3 region. Via MiXCR, TCRdb re-called the multiplex PCR reads, giving one row per CDR3 protein. The table has 300,000 to 400,000 distinct CDR3 sequences, about 15% seen once. Patients aged 18 to 65 had newly diagnosed hyperthyroidism lasting under 2 months.

This sequence joins TRBV29-1 and TRBJ1-3; D may be TRBD1 (5 bases). The sample taken for sequencing was blood. This clonotype was sampled from a woman younger than 45 with Graves' hyperthyroidism. The CDR3 loop reads CSVARGTSGNTIYF. The DNA of the CDR3 is TGCAGCGTTGCGCGAGGGACTTCTGGAAACACCATATATTTT.